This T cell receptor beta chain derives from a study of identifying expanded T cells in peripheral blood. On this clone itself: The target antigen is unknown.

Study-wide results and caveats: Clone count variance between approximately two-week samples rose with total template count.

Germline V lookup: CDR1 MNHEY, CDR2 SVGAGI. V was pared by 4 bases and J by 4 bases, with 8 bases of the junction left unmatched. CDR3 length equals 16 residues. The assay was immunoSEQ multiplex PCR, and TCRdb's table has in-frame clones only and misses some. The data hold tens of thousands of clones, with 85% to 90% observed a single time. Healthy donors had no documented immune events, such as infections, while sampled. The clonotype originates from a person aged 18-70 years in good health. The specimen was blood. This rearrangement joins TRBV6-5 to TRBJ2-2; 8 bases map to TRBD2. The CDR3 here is CASSFGTRGGTGELFF. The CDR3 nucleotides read TGTGCCAGCAGTTTCGGGACTAGAGGTGGCACCGGGGAGCTGTTTTTT.